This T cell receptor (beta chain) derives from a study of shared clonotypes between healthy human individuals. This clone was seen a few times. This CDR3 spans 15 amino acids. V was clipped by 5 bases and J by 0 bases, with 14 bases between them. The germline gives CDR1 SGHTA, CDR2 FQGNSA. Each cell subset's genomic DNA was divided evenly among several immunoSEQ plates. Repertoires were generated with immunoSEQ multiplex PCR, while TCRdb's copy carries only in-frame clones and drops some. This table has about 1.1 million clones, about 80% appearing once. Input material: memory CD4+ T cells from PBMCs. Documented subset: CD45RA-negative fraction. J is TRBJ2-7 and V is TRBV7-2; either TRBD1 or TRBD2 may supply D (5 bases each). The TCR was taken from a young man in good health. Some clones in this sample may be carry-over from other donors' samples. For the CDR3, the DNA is TGTGCCAGCAGCATGGGACGGCAAAACTCCTACGAGCAGTACTTC. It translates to CASSMGRQNSYEQYF.